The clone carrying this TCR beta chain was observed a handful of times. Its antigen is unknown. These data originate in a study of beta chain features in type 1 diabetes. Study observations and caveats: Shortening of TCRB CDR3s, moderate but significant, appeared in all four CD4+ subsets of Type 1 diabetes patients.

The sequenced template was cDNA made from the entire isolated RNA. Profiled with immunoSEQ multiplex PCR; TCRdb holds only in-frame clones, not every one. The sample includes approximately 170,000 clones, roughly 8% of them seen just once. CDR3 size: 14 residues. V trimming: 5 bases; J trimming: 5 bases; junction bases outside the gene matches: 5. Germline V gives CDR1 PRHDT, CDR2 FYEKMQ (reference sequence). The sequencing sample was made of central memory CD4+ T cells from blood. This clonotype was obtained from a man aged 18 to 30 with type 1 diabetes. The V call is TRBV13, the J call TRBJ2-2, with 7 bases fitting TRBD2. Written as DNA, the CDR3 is TGTGCCAGCAGCCTAATTAGCGGGACCGGGGAGCTGTTTTTT. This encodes CASSLISGTGELFF.